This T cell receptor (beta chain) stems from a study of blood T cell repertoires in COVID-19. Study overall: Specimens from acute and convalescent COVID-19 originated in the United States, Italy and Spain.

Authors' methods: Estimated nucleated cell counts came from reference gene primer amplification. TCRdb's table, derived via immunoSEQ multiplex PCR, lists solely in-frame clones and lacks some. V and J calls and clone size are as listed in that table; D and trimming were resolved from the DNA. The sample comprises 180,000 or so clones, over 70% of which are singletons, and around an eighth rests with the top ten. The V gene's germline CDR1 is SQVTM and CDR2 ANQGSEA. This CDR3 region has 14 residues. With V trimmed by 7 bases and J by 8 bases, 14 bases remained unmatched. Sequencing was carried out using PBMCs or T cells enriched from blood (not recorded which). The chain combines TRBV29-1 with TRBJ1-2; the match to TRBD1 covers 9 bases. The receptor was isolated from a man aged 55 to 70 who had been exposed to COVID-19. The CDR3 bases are TGCAGCGGCGGTCCCGGGACAGGGAACGGCGGCTACACCTTC. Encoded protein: CSGGPGTGNGGYTF.